This T cell receptor (beta chain) emerged from a study of CD8+CD57+ T cells in acquired aplastic anemia. The wider study: Across the sorted CD4+ and CD8+ cells, DNA amounts averaged roughly 3 ug.

Genomic DNA acted as the template from which TCR beta VDJ combination and CDR3 sequence profiling were carried out. TCRdb ran MiXCR on the reads and lists one entry per CDR3 protein. The table shows 200,000 to 250,000 distinct CDR3 sequences, with 65% occurring only once. This clonotype was detected only once. In germline, CDR1 is LNHNV, CDR2 YYDKDF (reference sequence). V was shortened by 4 bases and J by 6 bases, with 16 bases between the two germline ends. The CDR3 has 15 residues. Individuals selected for sequencing had exhibited CD8+CD57+ cell expansion on flow cytometry. A severe acquired aplastic anemia diagnosis applied to all patients. By the time of blood sampling, patients had still received no therapy.

The V gene is TRBV15, the J gene TRBJ1-5, with TRBD1 as a possible D gene (5 bases). Sample: sorted CD4+, CD8+, or CD8+CD57+ T cells (not recorded which) from PBMCs. The TCR originated in a human donor with aplastic anemia. For the CDR3, the DNA is TGTGCCACCAGCACCTTCATGGGGGGGATTCAGCCCCAGCATTTT. The encoded protein is CATSTFMGGIQPQHF.